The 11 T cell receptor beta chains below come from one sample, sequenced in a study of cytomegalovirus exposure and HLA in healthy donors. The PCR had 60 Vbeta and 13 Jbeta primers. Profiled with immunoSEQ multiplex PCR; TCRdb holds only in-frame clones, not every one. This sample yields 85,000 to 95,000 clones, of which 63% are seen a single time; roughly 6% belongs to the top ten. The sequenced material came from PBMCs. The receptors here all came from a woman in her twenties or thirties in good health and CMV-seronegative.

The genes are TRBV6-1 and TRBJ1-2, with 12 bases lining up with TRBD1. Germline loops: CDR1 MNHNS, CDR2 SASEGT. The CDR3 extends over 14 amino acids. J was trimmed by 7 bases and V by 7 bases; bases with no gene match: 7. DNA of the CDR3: TGTGCCAGCACAGGGACAGGGGGCGCGACTGGCTACACCTTC. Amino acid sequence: CASTGTGGATGYTF.

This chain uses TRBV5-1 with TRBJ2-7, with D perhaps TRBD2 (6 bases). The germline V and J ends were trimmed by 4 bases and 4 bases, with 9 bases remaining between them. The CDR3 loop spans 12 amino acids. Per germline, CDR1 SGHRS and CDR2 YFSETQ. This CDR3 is CASSLREYEQYF. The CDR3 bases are TGCGCCAGCAGCCTACGGGAGTACGAGCAGTACTTC.

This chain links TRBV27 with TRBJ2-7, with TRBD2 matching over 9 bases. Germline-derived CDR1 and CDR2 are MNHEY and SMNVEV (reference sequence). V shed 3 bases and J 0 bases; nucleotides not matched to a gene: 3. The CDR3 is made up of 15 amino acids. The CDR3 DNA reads TGTGCCAGCAGTTTCTTAGCGGGGGCCTCCTACGAGCAGTACTTC. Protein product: CASSFLAGASYEQYF.

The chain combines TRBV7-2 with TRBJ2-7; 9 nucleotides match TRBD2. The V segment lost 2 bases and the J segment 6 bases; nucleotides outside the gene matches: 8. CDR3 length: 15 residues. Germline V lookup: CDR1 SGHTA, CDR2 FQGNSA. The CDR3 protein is CASSLTTAGGLEQYF. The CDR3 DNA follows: TGTGCCAGCAGCTTAACAACCGCGGGAGGGCTCGAGCAGTACTTC.

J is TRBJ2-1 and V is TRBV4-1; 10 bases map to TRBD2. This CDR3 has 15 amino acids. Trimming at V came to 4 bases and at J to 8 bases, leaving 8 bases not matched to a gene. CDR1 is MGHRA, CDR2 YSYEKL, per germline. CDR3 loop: CASSLGSGGAYEQFF. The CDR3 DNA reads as TGCGCCAGCAGCCTGGGCAGCGGGGGGGCGTATGAGCAGTTCTTC.

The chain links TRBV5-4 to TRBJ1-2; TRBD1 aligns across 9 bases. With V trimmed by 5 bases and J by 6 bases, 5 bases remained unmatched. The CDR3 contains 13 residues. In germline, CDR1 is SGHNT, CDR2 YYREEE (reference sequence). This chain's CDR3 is CASSYDRGDGYTF. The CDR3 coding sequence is TGTGCCAGCAGTTACGACAGGGGGGATGGCTACACCTTC.

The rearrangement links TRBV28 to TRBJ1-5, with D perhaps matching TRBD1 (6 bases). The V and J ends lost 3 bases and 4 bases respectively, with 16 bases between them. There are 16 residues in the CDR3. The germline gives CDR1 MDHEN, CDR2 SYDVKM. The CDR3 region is CASSFYPGVLNQPQHF. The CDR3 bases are TGTGCCAGCAGTTTTTATCCAGGGGTTCTAAATCAGCCCCAGCATTTT.

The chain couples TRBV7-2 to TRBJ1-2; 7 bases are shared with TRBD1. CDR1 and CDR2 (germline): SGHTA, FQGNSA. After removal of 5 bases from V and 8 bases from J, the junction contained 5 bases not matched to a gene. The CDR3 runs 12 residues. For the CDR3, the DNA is TGTGCCAGCAGCCCAACAGGGGTCGGCTACACCTTC. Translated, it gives CASSPTGVGYTF. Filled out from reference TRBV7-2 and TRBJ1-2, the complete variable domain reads GAGVSQSPSNKVTEKGKDVELRCDPISGHTALYWYRQSLGQGLEFLIYFQGNSAPDKSGLPSDRFSAERTGGSVSTLTIQRTQQEDSAVYLCASSPTGVGYTFGSGTRLTVV.

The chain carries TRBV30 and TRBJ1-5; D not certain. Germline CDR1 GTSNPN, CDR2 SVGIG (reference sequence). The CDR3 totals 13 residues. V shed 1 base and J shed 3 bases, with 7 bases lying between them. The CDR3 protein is CAWSGWANQPQHF. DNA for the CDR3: TGTGCCTGGAGTGGGTGGGCCAATCAGCCCCAGCATTTT.

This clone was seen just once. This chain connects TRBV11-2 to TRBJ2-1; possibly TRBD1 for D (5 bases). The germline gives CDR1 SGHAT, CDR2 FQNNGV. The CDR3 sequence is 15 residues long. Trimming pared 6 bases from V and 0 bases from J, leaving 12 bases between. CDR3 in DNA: TGTGCCAGCAGACAGGCAGGGATCTCCTACAATGAGCAGTTCTTC. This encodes CASRQAGISYNEQFF.

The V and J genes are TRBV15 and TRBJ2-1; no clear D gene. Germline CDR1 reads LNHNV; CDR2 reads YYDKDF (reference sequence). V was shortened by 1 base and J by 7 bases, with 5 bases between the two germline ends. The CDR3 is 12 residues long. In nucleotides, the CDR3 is TGTGCCACCAGCAGAGTAATGAATGAGCAGTTCTTC. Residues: CATSRVMNEQFF.